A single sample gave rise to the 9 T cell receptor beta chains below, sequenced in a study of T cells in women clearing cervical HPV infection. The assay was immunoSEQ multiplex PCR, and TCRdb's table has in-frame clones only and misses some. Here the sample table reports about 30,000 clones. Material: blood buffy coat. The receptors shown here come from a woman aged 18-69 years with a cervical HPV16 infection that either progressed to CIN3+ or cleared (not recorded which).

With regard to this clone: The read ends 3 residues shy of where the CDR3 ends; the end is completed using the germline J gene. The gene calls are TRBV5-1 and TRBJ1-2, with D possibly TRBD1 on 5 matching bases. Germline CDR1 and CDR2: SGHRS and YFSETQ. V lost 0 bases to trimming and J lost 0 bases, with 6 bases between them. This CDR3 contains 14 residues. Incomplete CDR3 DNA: TGCGCCAGCAGCTTGGGACAGTCTAACTATGGC. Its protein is CASSLGQSNYG. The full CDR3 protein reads CASSLGQSNYGYTF.

The CDR3 sequence: CASSITGDRNSPLHF. Partial CDR3 DNA: TGTGCCAGTAGTATAACAGGGGACAGGAATTCACCC. The chain employs TRBV19 and TRBJ1-6; 8 bases agree with TRBD1. The read gets to within 3 residues of the CDR3 end, and the germline J gene fills in the rest. With 2 bases clipped from V and 7 bases from J, the junction kept 4 bases outside the gene matches. The CDR3 runs 15 residues. In germline, CDR1 is LNHDA, CDR2 SQIVND (reference sequence).

The CDR3 spells CASSFHTDTQYF. The sequenced CDR3 bases are TGTGCCAGCAGCTTCCACACAGATACG. This rearrangement joins TRBV5-4 to TRBJ2-3; D is unclear. The read terminates 3 residues before the CDR3 end, so the remaining end is supplied by the germline J gene. Germline CDR1 SGHNT, CDR2 YYREEE (reference sequence). Trimming shortened V by 2 bases and J by 2 bases, and 3 bases separated the two germline ends. The CDR3 extends over 12 amino acids.

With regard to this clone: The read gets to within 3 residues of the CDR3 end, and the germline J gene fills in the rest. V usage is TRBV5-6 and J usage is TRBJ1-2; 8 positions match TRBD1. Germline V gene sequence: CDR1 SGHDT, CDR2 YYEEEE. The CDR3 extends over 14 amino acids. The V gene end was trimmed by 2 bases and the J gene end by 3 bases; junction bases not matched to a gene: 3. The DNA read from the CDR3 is TGTGCCAGCAGCTTAGACAGGGGATACTATGGC. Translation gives CASSLDRGYYG. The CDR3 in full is CASSLDRGYYGYTF.

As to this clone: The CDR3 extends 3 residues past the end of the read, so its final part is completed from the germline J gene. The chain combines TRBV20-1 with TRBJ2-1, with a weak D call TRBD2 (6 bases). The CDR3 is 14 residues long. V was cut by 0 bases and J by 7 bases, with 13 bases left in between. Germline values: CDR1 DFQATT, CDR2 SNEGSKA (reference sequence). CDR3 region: CSARDRIGGNEQFF. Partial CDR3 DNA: TGCAGTGCTAGAGATCGAATCGGGGGAAATGAG.

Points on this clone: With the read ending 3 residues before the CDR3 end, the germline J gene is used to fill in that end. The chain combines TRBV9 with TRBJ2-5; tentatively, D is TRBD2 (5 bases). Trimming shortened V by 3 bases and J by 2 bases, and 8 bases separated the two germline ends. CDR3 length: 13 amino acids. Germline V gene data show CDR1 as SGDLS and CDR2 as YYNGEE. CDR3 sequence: CASSGLIQETQYF. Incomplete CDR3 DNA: TGTGCCAGCAGCGGACTAATTCAAGAGACC.

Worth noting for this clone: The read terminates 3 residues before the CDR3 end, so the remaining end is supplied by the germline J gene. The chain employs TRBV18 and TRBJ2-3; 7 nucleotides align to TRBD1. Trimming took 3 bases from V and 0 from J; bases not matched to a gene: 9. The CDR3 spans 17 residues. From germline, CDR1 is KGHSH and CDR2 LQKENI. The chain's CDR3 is CASSPIGQVGSTDTQYF. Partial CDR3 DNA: TGTGCCAGCTCACCTATAGGACAGGTGGGCAGCACAGATACG.

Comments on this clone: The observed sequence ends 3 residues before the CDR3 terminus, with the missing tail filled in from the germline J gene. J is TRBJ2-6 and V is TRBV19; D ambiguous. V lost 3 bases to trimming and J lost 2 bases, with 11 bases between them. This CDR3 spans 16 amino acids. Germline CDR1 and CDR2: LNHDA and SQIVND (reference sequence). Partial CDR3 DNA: TGTGCCAGTAGTATTTTAGTGGTGGCTGGGGCCAACGTC. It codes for CASSILVVAGANV. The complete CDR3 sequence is CASSILVVAGANVLTF.

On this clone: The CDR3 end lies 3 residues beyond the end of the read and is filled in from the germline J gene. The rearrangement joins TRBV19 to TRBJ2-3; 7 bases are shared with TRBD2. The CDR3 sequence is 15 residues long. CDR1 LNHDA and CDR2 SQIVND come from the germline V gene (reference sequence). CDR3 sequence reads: CASSPQTSIQETQYF. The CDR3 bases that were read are TGTGCCAGTAGTCCACAGACTAGCATCCAAGAGACG.